This T cell receptor (beta chain) derives from a study of CXCR3-negative and CXCR3-positive naive CD8 T cells. General study findings and limits: With surface CD5 comparable between naive subsets, TCR strength was estimated using properties derived from the TRB CDR3. CXCR3-negative naive cells had less hydrophobic TRB CDR3s than did CXCR3-positive naive cells.

Germline CDR1 and CDR2: SGHTA and FQGTGA. CDR3 length equals 15 residues. As regards this clonotype: The antigen remains undetermined.

Naive CD8+ T cells carried a CD45RO-CCR7+CD27+CD95- phenotype. TRB cDNA libraries were made by UMI-labeled 5' RACE. TCRdb derives one entry per CDR3 protein from the 5' RACE reads, leaving out DNA. The sample has approximately 48,000 distinct CDR3 sequences. Sequencing was done on a sample of naive CXCR3+ CD8+ T cells from blood. Subset described: CD45RO-CCR7+CD27+CD95- naive CD8+ T cells expressing CXCR3 (TNR3+). This chain links TRBV7-3 with TRBJ2-3; as DNA is missing, the TRBD1 call by TCRdb cannot be tested. The receptor's source is a human donor in good health. Some clones in this sample may be carry-over from other donors' samples. CDR3 sequence reads: CASSEVAGGTDTQYF. Based on the CDR3 plus reference TRBV7-3 and TRBJ2-3, the full variable domain is GAGVSQTPSNKVTEKGKYVELRCDPISGHTALYWYRQSLGQGPEFLIYFQGTGAADDSGLPNDRFFAVRPEGSVSTLKIQRTERGDSAVYLCASSEVAGGTDTQYFGPGTRLTVL.